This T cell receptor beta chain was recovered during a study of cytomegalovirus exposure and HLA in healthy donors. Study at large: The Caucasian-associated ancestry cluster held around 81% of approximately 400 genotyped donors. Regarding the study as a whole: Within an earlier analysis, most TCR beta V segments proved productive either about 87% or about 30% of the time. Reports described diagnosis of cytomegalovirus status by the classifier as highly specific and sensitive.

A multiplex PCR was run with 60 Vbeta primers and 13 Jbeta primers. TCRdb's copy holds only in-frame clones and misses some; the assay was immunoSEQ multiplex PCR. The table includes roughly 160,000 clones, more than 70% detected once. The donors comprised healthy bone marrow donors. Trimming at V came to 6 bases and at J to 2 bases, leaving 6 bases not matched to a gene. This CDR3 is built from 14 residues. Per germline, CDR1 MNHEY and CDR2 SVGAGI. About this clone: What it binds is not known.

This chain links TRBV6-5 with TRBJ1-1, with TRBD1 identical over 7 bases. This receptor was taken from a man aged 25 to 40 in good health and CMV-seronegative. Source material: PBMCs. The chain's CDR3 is CASRVNRGNTEAFF. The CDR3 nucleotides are TGTGCCAGCAGGGTTAACAGGGGAAACACTGAAGCTTTCTTT.